The clone carrying this T cell receptor (beta chain) has a count of ten or more. Its target is unknown. The data belong to a study of CD8 T cells in ankylosing spondylitis. Study conclusions and caveats: Clones linked to disease, bearing a CD8+ phenotype, were relatively rare in peripheral blood. Typical of ankylosing spondylitis blood, it appeared, was a TCR beta motif of seven to nine highly homologous variants. Some of the motif variants had earlier been found in reactive arthritis patients' fluid and blood.

Trimming took off 3 bases at V and 0 bases at J, with 8 bases between the two ends. CDR1 and CDR2 from the germline V gene are SGDLS and YYNGEE. The CDR3 is 14 amino acids. The TCR beta libraries were generated through quantitative 5'-RACE incorporating molecular barcodes. TCRdb processed the 5' RACE reads anew with MiXCR; each CDR3 protein has one entry. Here the sample spans under 10,000 distinct CDR3 sequences, 5.5% to 6.5% being singletons. The sequence came from a female donor with ankylosing spondylitis or in good health (not recorded which). Sequenced: blood, either unsorted or a sorted T cell fraction (not recorded which). This rearrangement joins TRBV9 to TRBJ2-3; possibly TRBD2 for D (5 bases). The CDR3 region has the DNA TGTGCCAGCAGCGAAACTAGAAGCACAGATACGCAGTATTTT. Translation: CASSETRSTDTQYF.